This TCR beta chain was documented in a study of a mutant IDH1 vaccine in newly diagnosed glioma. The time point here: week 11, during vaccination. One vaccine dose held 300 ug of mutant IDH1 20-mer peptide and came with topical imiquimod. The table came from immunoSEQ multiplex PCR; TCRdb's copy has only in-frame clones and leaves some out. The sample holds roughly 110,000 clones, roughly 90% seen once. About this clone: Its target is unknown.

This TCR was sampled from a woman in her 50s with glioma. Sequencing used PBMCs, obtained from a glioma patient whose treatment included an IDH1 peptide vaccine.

This chain's CDR3 is CASSWDREETQYF. DNA of the CDR3: TGTGCCAGTAGTTGGGACAGGGAGGAGACCCAGTACTTC. The J gene is TRBJ2-5, the V gene TRBV19; TRBD1 matches 9 bases. Per the germline V gene, CDR1 is LNHDA and CDR2 is SQIVND (reference sequence). The CDR3 covers 13 residues. V shed 5 bases, J shed 5 bases, and the junction held 3 bases outside the gene matches.